A selection of T cell receptor beta chains follows, all from one sample in a study of Graves' ophthalmopathy and Graves' hyperthyroidism. TCRdb reprocessed the multiplex PCR reads via MiXCR and lists one record per CDR3 protein. The top ten hold roughly an eighth of the sample, which has 340,000 or so distinct CDR3 sequences, 15% to 20% seen once. The source material was peripheral blood. The receptors come from an adult man with Graves' ophthalmopathy. The CDR3 runs from the conserved cysteine through the conserved F or W. A D gene is named only where the DNA matches it firmly. Only part of the rows carry a size: once, few, many, or a class if the clone is expanded.

cdr3_aa: CASSGLGTGQGLSPLHF
cdr3_nt: TGTGCCAGCAGTGGATTGGGGACGGGACAGGGTCTATCACCCCTCCACTTT
d_call: TRBD1
j_call: TRBJ1-6
clone_size: many
v_call: TRBV6-1

cdr3_aa: CSVLRGRGEQYF
cdr3_nt: TGCAGCGTCCTACGGGGGAGGGGTGAGCAGTACTTC
d_call: TRBD2
j_call: TRBJ2-7
clone_size: many
v_call: TRBV29-1

cdr3_aa: CASSLKGGYSNQPQHF
cdr3_nt: TGTGCCAGCAGCCTAAAGGGGGGATATAGCAATCAGCCCCAGCATTTT
d_call: NA
j_call: TRBJ1-5
clone_size: many
v_call: TRBV5-5

cdr3_aa: CSASPRGIVYGYTF
cdr3_nt: TGCAGTGCTAGTCCCAGGGGGATCGTCTATGGCTACACCTTC
d_call: TRBD1
j_call: TRBJ1-2
clone_size: NA
v_call: TRBV20-1

cdr3_aa: CASSRTGVGSPLHF
cdr3_nt: TGTGCCAGCAGCCGGACAGGGGTAGGGTCACCCCTCCACTTT
d_call: TRBD1
j_call: TRBJ1-6
clone_size: NA
v_call: TRBV7-9

cdr3_aa: CASSDRGWQETQYF
cdr3_nt: TGTGCCAGCAGTGACCGGGGTTGGCAAGAGACCCAGTACTTC
d_call: NA
j_call: TRBJ2-5
clone_size: many
v_call: TRBV12-3/TRBV12-4

cdr3_aa: CASSLGPNRRQPQHF
cdr3_nt: TGTGCCAGCAGTTTGGGACCCAACCGACGTCAGCCCCAGCATTTT
d_call: NA
j_call: TRBJ1-5
clone_size: many
v_call: TRBV12-3/TRBV12-4

cdr3_aa: CASSFGGVNTEAFF
cdr3_nt: TGTGCCAGCAGTTTCGGGGGGGTGAACACTGAAGCTTTCTTT
d_call: NA
j_call: TRBJ1-1
clone_size: many
v_call: TRBV12-3/TRBV12-4

cdr3_aa: CASSESGSFYEQYF
cdr3_nt: TGTGCCAGCAGCGAGAGCGGGAGCTTTTACGAGCAGTACTTC
d_call: TRBD2
j_call: TRBJ2-7
clone_size: NA
v_call: TRBV9

cdr3_aa: CASWVSSSYEQFF
cdr3_nt: TGTGCCAGTTGGGTCTCCAGCTCCTACGAGCAGTTCTTC
d_call: NA
j_call: TRBJ2-1
clone_size: NA
v_call: TRBV28

cdr3_aa: CASSLDGQGPNTEAFF
cdr3_nt: TGCGCCAGCAGCTTGGACGGACAGGGACCGAACACTGAAGCTTTCTTT
d_call: TRBD1
j_call: TRBJ1-1
clone_size: NA
v_call: TRBV5-1

cdr3_aa: CASSPPPSGANVLTF
cdr3_nt: TGTGCCAGCAGTCCTCCCCCCTCTGGGGCCAACGTCCTGACTTTC
d_call: NA
j_call: TRBJ2-6
clone_size: many
v_call: TRBV13

cdr3_aa: CASSYGTGQSYEQYF
cdr3_nt: TGTGCCAGCAGTTACGGGACAGGTCAGTCCTACGAGCAGTACTTC
d_call: TRBD1
j_call: TRBJ2-7
clone_size: NA
v_call: TRBV6-5

cdr3_aa: CASTQGTPYEQYF
cdr3_nt: TGTGCCAGCACCCAAGGGACCCCCTACGAGCAGTACTTC
d_call: NA
j_call: TRBJ2-7
clone_size: many
v_call: TRBV6-2/TRBV6-3

cdr3_aa: CASSSGLAINEQYF
cdr3_nt: TGTGCCAGCAGTTCGGGACTAGCGATCAACGAGCAGTACTTC
d_call: TRBD2
j_call: TRBJ2-7
clone_size: many
v_call: TRBV6-5

cdr3_aa: CASSSIPGTGTMNTEAFF
cdr3_nt: TGTGCCAGCAGCTCTATCCCTGGGACAGGAACCATGAACACTGAAGCTTTCTTT
d_call: TRBD1
j_call: TRBJ1-1
clone_size: many
v_call: TRBV11-3

cdr3_aa: CSAPGLEAGELFF
cdr3_nt: TGCAGTGCTCCGGGACTAGAGGCCGGGGAGCTGTTTTTT
d_call: TRBD2
j_call: TRBJ2-2
clone_size: many
v_call: TRBV20-1

cdr3_aa: CASSSGQGRGQPQHF
cdr3_nt: TGTGCCAGCAGTTCCGGACAGGGCAGAGGACAGCCCCAGCATTTT
d_call: TRBD1
j_call: TRBJ1-5
clone_size: NA
v_call: TRBV12-3/TRBV12-4

cdr3_aa: CASSNGGSGNTIYF
cdr3_nt: TGTGCCAGCAGTAACGGGGGGTCTGGAAACACCATATATTTT
d_call: NA
j_call: TRBJ1-3
clone_size: many
v_call: TRBV6-5

cdr3_aa: CASSPGEGRGHRNYGYTF
cdr3_nt: TGTGCCAGCAGCCCCGGCGAGGGGCGAGGCCACCGAAACTATGGCTACACCTTC
d_call: NA
j_call: TRBJ1-2
clone_size: many
v_call: TRBV11-2

cdr3_aa: CASSLDWGYGYTF
cdr3_nt: TGCGCCAGCAGCTTGGACTGGGGCTATGGCTACACCTTC
d_call: NA
j_call: TRBJ1-2
clone_size: many
v_call: TRBV5-1

cdr3_aa: CASSYSRGPLSEQYF
cdr3_nt: TGTGCCAGCAGTTACTCGCGGGGTCCCTTGAGCGAGCAGTACTTC
d_call: NA
j_call: TRBJ2-7
clone_size: many
v_call: TRBV6-5

cdr3_aa: CASSLGLALGQPVWAGELFF
cdr3_nt: TGTGCCAGCAGCTTAGGTTTGGCACTGGGGCAGCCAGTTTGGGCCGGGGAGCTGTTTTTT
d_call: NA
j_call: TRBJ2-2
clone_size: many
v_call: TRBV11-3

cdr3_aa: CASSPWDSVNQPQHF
cdr3_nt: TGTGCCAGCAGTCCTTGGGACAGTGTTAATCAGCCCCAGCATTTT
d_call: TRBD1
j_call: TRBJ1-5
clone_size: NA
v_call: TRBV27

cdr3_aa: CASSSTGAQGNTEAFF
cdr3_nt: TGTGCCAGCAGCTCGACAGGGGCCCAAGGGAACACTGAAGCTTTCTTT
d_call: TRBD1
j_call: TRBJ1-1
clone_size: NA
v_call: TRBV28

cdr3_aa: CSVVGLAGFETQYF
cdr3_nt: TGCAGCGTTGTCGGACTAGCGGGATTTGAGACCCAGTACTTC
d_call: TRBD2
j_call: TRBJ2-5
clone_size: many
v_call: TRBV29-1

cdr3_aa: CASSFQGASQPQHF
cdr3_nt: TGTGCCAGCAGTTTCCAGGGTGCGAGTCAGCCCCAGCATTTT
d_call: NA
j_call: TRBJ1-5
clone_size: many
v_call: TRBV6-5

cdr3_aa: CAISESTSEQYF
cdr3_nt: TGTGCCATCAGTGAGTCTACTAGCGAGCAGTACTTC
d_call: NA
j_call: TRBJ2-7
clone_size: many
v_call: TRBV10-3

cdr3_aa: CASSLERFASSGSWTKNIQYF
cdr3_nt: TGTGCCAGCAGCTTAGAGCGTTTTGCATCATCTGGCTCATGGACCAAAAACATTCAGTACTTC
d_call: NA
j_call: TRBJ2-4
clone_size: many
v_call: TRBV11-2

cdr3_aa: CASSSGQGEVGELFF
cdr3_nt: TGTGCCAGCAGTTCGGGACAGGGGGAGGTCGGGGAGCTGTTTTTT
d_call: TRBD1
j_call: TRBJ2-2
clone_size: many
v_call: TRBV27

cdr3_aa: CSAISGGAAGELFF
cdr3_nt: TGCAGTGCTATTTCGGGGGGGGCGGCCGGGGAGCTGTTTTTT
d_call: TRBD2
j_call: TRBJ2-2
clone_size: many
v_call: TRBV20-1

cdr3_aa: CATRGEGIYEQYF
cdr3_nt: TGTGCCACCCGGGGGGAGGGGATATACGAGCAGTACTTC
d_call: TRBD2
j_call: TRBJ2-7
clone_size: many
v_call: TRBV10-3

cdr3_aa: CSARPYDRVEGYTF
cdr3_nt: TGCAGTGCTAGACCCTACGACAGGGTAGAGGGCTACACCTTC
d_call: TRBD1
j_call: TRBJ1-2
clone_size: many
v_call: TRBV20-1

cdr3_aa: CASSLATGFRGTEAFF
cdr3_nt: TGCGCCAGCAGCTTGGCCACAGGGTTTCGTGGGACTGAAGCTTTCTTT
d_call: NA
j_call: TRBJ1-1
clone_size: NA
v_call: TRBV5-1

cdr3_aa: CASSLSNQGLAGYEQYF
cdr3_nt: TGTGCCAGCAGTTTATCGAACCAGGGGTTGGCTGGCTACGAGCAGTACTTC
d_call: NA
j_call: TRBJ2-7
clone_size: many
v_call: TRBV6-5

cdr3_aa: CASSSLAGSETAQYF
cdr3_nt: TGTGCCAGCAGTTCCCTAGCGGGATCGGAAACGGCCCAGTACTTC
d_call: TRBD2
j_call: TRBJ2-5
clone_size: NA
v_call: TRBV12-3/TRBV12-4

cdr3_aa: CASSPAGADQVEQYF
cdr3_nt: TGTGCCAGCAGCCCAGCGGGAGCGGACCAGGTGGAGCAGTACTTC
d_call: TRBD2
j_call: TRBJ2-7
clone_size: many
v_call: TRBV12-3/TRBV12-4

cdr3_aa: CASSYLAGGRETQYF
cdr3_nt: TGTGCCAGCAGTTACCTAGCGGGGGGTCGTGAGACCCAGTACTTC
d_call: TRBD2
j_call: TRBJ2-5
clone_size: many
v_call: TRBV27

cdr3_aa: CASSDRRRDSPLHF
cdr3_nt: TGTGCCAGCAGCGACCGGCGCCGGGATTCACCCCTCCACTTT
d_call: NA
j_call: TRBJ1-6
clone_size: many
v_call: TRBV6-1

cdr3_aa: CASSFSGSGETQYF
cdr3_nt: TGTGCCAGCAGTTTTAGCGGGAGCGGGGAGACCCAGTACTTC
d_call: TRBD2
j_call: TRBJ2-5
clone_size: many
v_call: TRBV12-3/TRBV12-4

cdr3_aa: CAGSFSSRQRSGTQYF
cdr3_nt: TGTGCCGGCAGTTTCTCTTCCAGGCAACGTTCCGGGACCCAGTACTTC
d_call: NA
j_call: TRBJ2-5
clone_size: NA
v_call: TRBV28

cdr3_aa: CASSSGTGVMYGYTF
cdr3_nt: TGTGCCAGTAGTAGCGGGACAGGGGTTATGTATGGCTACACCTTC
d_call: TRBD1
j_call: TRBJ1-2
clone_size: many
v_call: TRBV19

cdr3_aa: CASSPRDRLNYGYTF
cdr3_nt: TGTGCCAGCAGTCCCCGGGACAGACTTAACTATGGCTACACCTTC
d_call: TRBD1
j_call: TRBJ1-2
clone_size: many
v_call: TRBV12-3/TRBV12-4

cdr3_aa: CAWSPNYGYTF
cdr3_nt: TGTGCCTGGAGTCCTAACTATGGCTACACCTTC
d_call: NA
j_call: TRBJ1-2
clone_size: many
v_call: TRBV30

cdr3_aa: CSASPGQGGYQPQHF
cdr3_nt: TGCAGTGCTAGCCCGGGACAGGGGGGGTATCAGCCCCAGCATTTT
d_call: TRBD1
j_call: TRBJ1-5
clone_size: many
v_call: TRBV20-1

cdr3_aa: CASNPLTGANTEAFF
cdr3_nt: TGTGCCAGCAACCCCTTAACAGGGGCCAACACTGAAGCTTTCTTT
d_call: TRBD1
j_call: TRBJ1-1
clone_size: many
v_call: TRBV6-1

cdr3_aa: CATSDGLAKSGELFF
cdr3_nt: TGTGCCACCAGTGACGGACTAGCGAAGTCCGGGGAGCTGTTTTTT
d_call: TRBD2
j_call: TRBJ2-2
clone_size: NA
v_call: TRBV24-1

cdr3_aa: CASSLRLVGELFF
cdr3_nt: TGTGCCAGCAGTTTAAGGCTAGTCGGGGAGCTGTTTTTT
d_call: NA
j_call: TRBJ2-2
clone_size: few
v_call: TRBV12-3/TRBV12-4

cdr3_aa: CAWSQKNTEAFF
cdr3_nt: TGTGCCTGGAGTCAGAAGAACACTGAAGCTTTCTTT
d_call: NA
j_call: TRBJ1-1
clone_size: many
v_call: TRBV30

cdr3_aa: CSVGGRDGYTF
cdr3_nt: TGCAGCGTTGGGGGGAGGGATGGCTACACCTTC
d_call: NA
j_call: TRBJ1-2
clone_size: NA
v_call: TRBV29-1

cdr3_aa: CASSKGTALIF
cdr3_nt: TGTGCCAGCAGTAAAGGGACAGCGCTGATCTTC
d_call: TRBD1
j_call: TRBJ1-2
clone_size: many
v_call: TRBV6-1

cdr3_aa: CASSNGLGPYEQYF
cdr3_nt: TGTGCCAGCAGCAACGGACTAGGCCCCTACGAGCAGTACTTC
d_call: TRBD2
j_call: TRBJ2-7
clone_size: many
v_call: TRBV6-2/TRBV6-3

cdr3_aa: CASSGAGTGRYEQYF
cdr3_nt: TGTGCCAGCAGCGGGGCAGGGACAGGGCGCTACGAGCAGTACTTC
d_call: TRBD1
j_call: TRBJ2-7
clone_size: many
v_call: TRBV7-2

cdr3_aa: CASSQNTYGYTF
cdr3_nt: TGTGCCAGCAGCCAAAATACCTATGGCTACACCTTC
d_call: NA
j_call: TRBJ1-2
clone_size: many
v_call: TRBV3-1